A selection of T cell receptor beta chains follows, all from one sample in a study of Ad26.COV2.S vaccination and SARS-CoV-2 variants. Data came from immunoSEQ multiplex PCR; TCRdb stores just in-frame clones and leaves some out. The sample lists 450,000 to 550,000 clones, 89% occurring once. Sequencing used peripheral blood, obtained in a trial of Ad26.COV2.S vaccine versus placebo. These receptors all come from a person aged 18-65 years who received the Ad26.COV2.S COVID-19 vaccine or a placebo. Each CDR3 is given with its conserved first and last residue. The D gene is left open where the match is weak.

CDR3: CASRIFRDTNQPQHF
DNA: TGTGCCAGCAGGATTTTCCGGGACACGAATCAGCCCCAGCATTTT
D: -
J: TRBJ1-5
V: TRBV2

CDR3: CASRTGYNYGYTF
DNA: TGTGCCAGCCGTACGGGCTACAACTATGGCTACACCTTC
D: -
J: TRBJ1-2
V: TRBV6-5

CDR3: CASSVAPGTGELFF
DNA: TGTGCCAGCAGCGTAGCGCCGGGCACCGGGGAGCTGTTTTTT
D: -
J: TRBJ2-2
V: TRBV9

CDR3: CAGGAGEGEQYF
DNA: TGTGCCGGAGGGGCAGGGGAGGGAGAGCAGTACTTC
D: -
J: TRBJ2-7
V: TRBV5-4

CDR3: CASSQGQVPHYTEAFF
DNA: TGCGCCAGCAGCCAAGGGCAGGTACCCCACTACACTGAAGCTTTCTTT
D: -
J: TRBJ1-1
V: TRBV4-3

CDR3: CASSVRGNTEAFF
DNA: TGTGCCAGCAGCGTTAGGGGAAACACTGAAGCTTTCTTT
D: -
J: TRBJ1-1
V: TRBV9

CDR3: CASSSLRGPAKNIQYF
DNA: TGTGCCAGCAGCTCCCTGAGAGGACCTGCCAAAAACATTCAGTACTTC
D: -
J: TRBJ2-4
V: TRBV11-3

CDR3: CASSQALAAGAQETQYF
DNA: TGCGCCAGCAGCCAAGCATTGGCAGCGGGGGCACAAGAGACCCAGTACTTC
D: TRBD2
J: TRBJ2-5
V: TRBV4-3

CDR3: CSVPTVTNYGYTF
DNA: TGCAGCGTACCGACAGTCACCAACTATGGCTACACCTTC
D: -
J: TRBJ1-2
V: TRBV29-1

CDR3: CASTSGGGDQETQYF
DNA: TGCGCCAGCACCTCTGGCGGGGGGGATCAAGAGACCCAGTACTTC
D: TRBD2
J: TRBJ2-5
V: TRBV5-1

CDR3: CASSVEGLSNQPQHF
DNA: TGTGCCAGCAGCGTAGAGGGGTTGTCGAATCAGCCCCAGCATTTT
D: -
J: TRBJ1-5
V: TRBV9

CDR3: CASSPQGLFNSPLHF
DNA: TGTGCCAGCAGCCCCCAGGGCCTCTTTAATTCACCCCTCCACTTT
D: -
J: TRBJ1-6
V: TRBV6-5

CDR3: CASRPQGAVYGYTF
DNA: TGTGCCAGCAGGCCACAGGGGGCGGTCTATGGCTACACCTTC
D: TRBD1
J: TRBJ1-2
V: TRBV6-5

CDR3: CASRISGGVYEQYF
DNA: TGCGCCAGCAGGATTAGCGGAGGAGTCTACGAGCAGTACTTC
D: -
J: TRBJ2-7
V: TRBV23-1

CDR3: CASSPKETQYF
DNA: TGTGCCAGCAGTCCAAAAGAGACCCAGTACTTC
D: -
J: TRBJ2-5
V: TRBV12-3/TRBV12-4

CDR3: CASSLLPRDYGYTF
DNA: TGTGCCAGCAGCCTCCTTCCAAGGGACTATGGCTACACCTTC
D: -
J: TRBJ1-2
V: TRBV7-9